This TCR beta chain was identified in a study of T cell responses to AZD1222 COVID-19 vaccine. Points from the study as a whole: Variant regions that are unmutated are reportedly the target of nearly half of spike-specific TCRs. White British ancestry dominated among donors, who included more females, and clonal diversity was possibly underestimated.

Profiling relied on immunoSEQ multiplex PCR, and the TCRdb table lists in-frame clones only, not all of them. The data show approximately 180,000 clones, 80% to 95% seen once. V shed 2 bases and J shed 9 bases, with 17 bases lying between them. This CDR3 contains 15 residues. Germline-derived CDR1 and CDR2 are LNHDA and SQIVND (reference sequence). This clone was counted a single time. Its antigen is undetermined. This chain joins TRBV19 and TRBJ2-1; D possibly matches TRBD1 or TRBD2 (5 bases each). This clonotype was obtained from an adult who received the MenACWY meningococcal vaccine as a control. Sequenced material: peripheral blood, taken 28 days after the second dose of the MenACWY control vaccine. DNA of the CDR3: TGTGCCAGTAGTATACCGGGGCTTGCGAAGGTTGAGCAGTTCTTC. Encoded protein: CASSIPGLAKVEQFF.